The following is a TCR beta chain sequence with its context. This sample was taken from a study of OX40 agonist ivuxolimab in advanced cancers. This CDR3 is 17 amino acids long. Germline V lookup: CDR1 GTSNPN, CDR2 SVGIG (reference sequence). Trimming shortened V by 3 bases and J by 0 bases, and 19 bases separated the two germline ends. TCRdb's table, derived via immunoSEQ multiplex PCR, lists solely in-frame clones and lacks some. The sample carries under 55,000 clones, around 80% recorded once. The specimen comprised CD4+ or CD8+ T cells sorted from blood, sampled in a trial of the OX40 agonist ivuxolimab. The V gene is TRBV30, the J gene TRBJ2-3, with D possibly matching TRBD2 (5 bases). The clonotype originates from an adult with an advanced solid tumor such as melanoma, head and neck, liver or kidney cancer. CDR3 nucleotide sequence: TGTGCCTGGAGAGCGGCCCTCCCAGGACTCAGCACAGATACGCAGTATTTT. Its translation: CAWRAALPGLSTDTQYF.